One and the same sample provided the 20 T cell receptor beta chains below, sequenced in a study of T cells in Graves' hyperthyroidism and ophthalmopathy. Amplification yielded TCR beta CDR3 regions, with RNA transcripts as the source. A first-round RT-PCR of the TCR CDR3 used the HTBI primer set. Each CDR3 protein is one row after TCRdb ran MiXCR on the multiplex PCR reads. Of 350,000 to 450,000 distinct CDR3 sequences listed, approximately 15% are singletons. Sequences were obtained from blood. These receptors originate from an older woman with Graves' hyperthyroidism.

There are many counts of this clonotype. The V call is TRBV6-1, the J call TRBJ2-7; D assignment may be TRBD1 or TRBD2 (7 bases each). Per the germline V gene, CDR1 is MNHNS and CDR2 is SASEGT. V was cut by 8 bases and J by 7 bases, with 21 bases left in between. The CDR3 has 14 amino acids. CDR3 bases: TGTGCCAGCGAGGGGGCGGGAGCCGCGGGAGAGCAGTACTTC. Protein product: CASEGAGAAGEQYF.

This clonotype came up many times. This sequence joins TRBV13 and TRBJ1-1; D unclear. V was pared by 8 bases and J by 6 bases, with 10 bases between. Per germline, CDR1 PRHDT and CDR2 FYEKMQ (reference sequence). CDR3 length: 11 residues. The DNA of the CDR3 is TGTGCCAGCTCAATAGGGCCTGAAGCTTTCTTT. This translates into CASSIGPEAFF.

There are many counts of this clonotype. CDR3 DNA sequence: TGTGCCAGCAGTACAGGGGATGGAAACACCATATATTTT. This encodes CASSTGDGNTIYF. The V and J genes are TRBV12-3 or TRBV12-4 and TRBJ1-3; 7 bases line up with TRBD1. The CDR3 contains 13 residues. V lost 5 bases to trimming and J lost 3 bases; unmatched junction nucleotides: 1.

This clonotype was counted ten times or more. The chain carries TRBV7-6 and TRBJ2-1, with 7 bases lining up with TRBD2. V lost 5 bases and J lost 2; bases outside the gene matches: 12. The CDR3 sequence is 17 residues long. In germline, CDR1 is SGHVS, CDR2 FNYEAQ. CDR3: CASSPFPNSGPYNEQFF. Here the CDR3 DNA reads TGTGCCAGCAGCCCCTTCCCGAATAGCGGGCCCTACAATGAGCAGTTCTTC.

V and J are TRBV12-3 or TRBV12-4 and TRBJ1-3; D call uncertain. The V and J ends lost 9 bases and 0 bases respectively, with 15 bases between them. This CDR3 contains 15 residues. This CDR3 reads CASIRASFSGNTIYF. As DNA, the CDR3 is TGTGCCAGTATCCGGGCCAGCTTCTCTGGAAACACCATATATTTT.

The CDR3 here is CASSIGAGEGETQYF. In nucleotides, the CDR3 is TGTGCCAGTAGTATAGGAGCAGGCGAAGGAGAGACCCAGTACTTC. The chain links TRBV19 to TRBJ2-5, with D unresolved. Between the trimmed V and J ends, which lost 1 base and 4 bases, there was a span of 13 bases. Germline CDR1 LNHDA, CDR2 SQIVND (reference sequence). This CDR3 region has 15 residues.

This clonotype was counted ten times or more. This chain uses TRBV5-1 with TRBJ2-7; D is unresolved. The CDR3 is 14 amino acids. V was clipped by 4 bases and J by 0 bases, with 11 bases between them. Germline V gives CDR1 SGHRS, CDR2 YFSETQ. The CDR3 reads CASSRQPTSYEQYF. The CDR3 nucleotides read TGCGCCAGCAGCCGGCAGCCTACCTCCTACGAGCAGTACTTC.

J is TRBJ2-3 and V is TRBV12-3 or TRBV12-4; 11 positions match TRBD2. Trimming took 5 bases from V and 4 from J; bases not matched to a gene: 2. The CDR3 has 14 residues. CDR3 bases: TGTGCCAGCAGTGTGGGACTAGCGGCAGATACGCAGTATTTT. This sequence encodes CASSVGLAADTQYF.

At least ten counts were recorded for this clonotype. The gene calls are TRBV3-1 and TRBJ2-3, with D unclear. The CDR3 consists of 17 residues. CDR1 and CDR2 from the germline V gene are LGHDT and YNNKEL (reference sequence). The V gene lost 0 bases and the J gene lost 0 bases, with 13 bases spanning the gap. CDR3: CASSQEQAGSSTDTQYF. The CDR3 DNA reads TGTGCCAGCAGCCAAGAACAAGCAGGATCTAGCACAGATACGCAGTATTTT.

This clonotype was observed many times. The genes are TRBV7-2 and TRBJ1-2, with 7 bases fitting TRBD1. This CDR3 is 15 amino acids long. Trimming took 5 bases from V and 1 from J; bases not matched to a gene: 7. Germline values: CDR1 SGHTA, CDR2 FQGNSA. CDR3 DNA sequence: TGTGCCAGCAGCATAAGGACAGGCTTTAACTATGGCTACACCTTC. This sequence encodes CASSIRTGFNYGYTF. Full variable domain (remainder filled in from reference TRBV7-2 and TRBJ1-2): GAGVSQSPSNKVTEKGKDVELRCDPISGHTALYWYRQSLGQGLEFLIYFQGNSAPDKSGLPSDRFSAERTGGSVSTLTIQRTQQEDSAVYLCASSIRTGFNYGYTFGSGTRLTVV.

This clonotype came up many times. The chain employs TRBV3-1 and TRBJ1-1; 7 bases align to TRBD1. After removal of 5 bases from V and 4 bases from J, the junction contained 13 bases not matched to a gene. The CDR3 runs 16 residues. CDR1 LGHDT and CDR2 YNNKEL come from the germline V gene (reference sequence). CDR3 in amino acids: CASSSLQGSGSTEAFF. In DNA, the CDR3 is TGTGCCAGCAGCAGCCTACAGGGGAGCGGATCCACTGAAGCTTTCTTT.

Many counts were recorded for this clonotype. The chain combines TRBV20-1 with TRBJ1-2; weak D call: TRBD1 (6 bases). The CDR3 runs 12 residues. V was cut by 3 bases and J by 7 bases, with 12 bases left in between. Germline CDR1 and CDR2: DFQATT and SNEGSKA (reference sequence). The DNA for the CDR3 is TGCAGTGCTAGTTGGGGGGCGCGTGGCTACACCTTC. Translating gives CSASWGARGYTF.

This clonotype was counted at least ten times. The rearrangement links TRBV2 to TRBJ2-1; possible D gene TRBD2, 6 bases. V was clipped by 11 bases and J by 7 bases, with 18 bases between them. The CDR3 consists of 13 residues. Germline V gives CDR1 SNHLY, CDR2 FYNNEI. The CDR3 DNA sequence: TGTGCCTCAGCGAGTGAGACTAGAAATGAGCAGTTCTTC. It is translated as CASASETRNEQFF. Looking up the rest from reference TRBV2 and TRBJ2-1 gives the full variable domain: EPEVTQTPSHQVTQMGQEVILRCVPISNHLYFYWYRQILGQKVEFLVSFYNNEISEKSEIFDDQFSVERPDGSNFTLKIRSTKLEDSAMYFCASASETRNEQFFGPGTRLTVL.

This clonotype was detected ten times or more. The gene calls are TRBV19 and TRBJ2-1, with 7 positions matching TRBD2. This CDR3 has 15 amino acids. Germline V lookup: CDR1 LNHDA, CDR2 SQIVND (reference sequence). Trimming took 5 bases from V and 4 from J; bases not matched to a gene: 8. The CDR3 nucleotides read TGTGCCAGTAGTCCACCTAGCGGAGGGTACAATGAGCAGTTCTTC. Translation: CASSPPSGGYNEQFF.

In this sample, this clonotype turned up many times. The rearrangement links TRBV28 to TRBJ2-3, with 8 nucleotides matching TRBD2. In germline, CDR1 is MDHEN, CDR2 SYDVKM. V dropped 7 bases and J dropped 3; count of bases not matched to a gene: 15. The CDR3 totals 17 residues. In DNA, the CDR3 is TGTGCCAGCACCTCGGGTAGCGGGGCGATCGGGACAGATACGCAGTATTTT. Its protein is CASTSGSGAIGTDTQYF.

This clonotype has a count of ten or more. The chain couples TRBV2 to TRBJ2-3; D is possibly TRBD1 or TRBD2 (5 bases each). CDR1 SNHLY and CDR2 FYNNEI come from the germline V gene. This CDR3 has 15 amino acids. Trimming took off 6 bases at V and 2 bases at J, with 15 bases between the two ends. The CDR3 bases are TGTGCCAGCAGGGTCCCTTGGGGGACCACAGATACGCAGTATTTT. This gives the protein CASRVPWGTTDTQYF.

This clonotype has ten or more counts. This rearrangement joins TRBV24-1 to TRBJ2-1, with D perhaps matching TRBD2 (7 bases). Trimming removed 8 bases at V and 9 bases at J, with 13 bases between. CDR1 KGHDR and CDR2 SFDVKD come from the germline V gene. The CDR3 is 12 amino acids. In DNA form, the CDR3 reads TGTGCCACCATGGAAGGGGGGGGTGAGCAGTTCTTC. Its protein product is CATMEGGGEQFF.

Concerning this clonotype itself: This may arise from a read error, as a much more abundant clone is one base away. The chain combines TRBV30 with TRBJ2-5; tentative D call: TRBD2 (6 bases). Trimming shortened V by 1 base and J by 9 bases, and 15 bases separated the two germline ends. CDR1 and CDR2 from the germline V gene are GTSNPN and SVGIG (reference sequence). The CDR3 covers 13 residues. For the CDR3, the DNA is TGTGCCTGGAGTGGCCGGCTAGCGAAGGCCCAGTACTTC. Translated: CAWSGRLAKAQYF.

This clonotype was observed many times. V and J are TRBV11-2 and TRBJ1-1; D not certain. Germline assignment: CDR1 SGHAT and CDR2 FQNNGV. Trimming left V 1 base short and J 6 bases short, with 9 bases between. The CDR3 runs to 13 residues. Written as DNA, the CDR3 is TGTGCCAGCAGCTTAGGCACAGCCGCTGAAGCTTTCTTT. It is translated as CASSLGTAAEAFF.

To note about this clonotype: The junction does not match germline at one end; this may be a read error. The rearrangement joins TRBV4-1 to TRBJ2-3, with 8 bases identical to TRBD2. CDR3 length equals 15 residues. Germline assignment: CDR1 MGHRA and CDR2 YSYEKL. CDR3 in DNA: TGTGCCAGCAGCTTGCCGGGACTAGGATGGGATACGCAGTATTTT. This translates into CASSLPGLGWDTQYF.